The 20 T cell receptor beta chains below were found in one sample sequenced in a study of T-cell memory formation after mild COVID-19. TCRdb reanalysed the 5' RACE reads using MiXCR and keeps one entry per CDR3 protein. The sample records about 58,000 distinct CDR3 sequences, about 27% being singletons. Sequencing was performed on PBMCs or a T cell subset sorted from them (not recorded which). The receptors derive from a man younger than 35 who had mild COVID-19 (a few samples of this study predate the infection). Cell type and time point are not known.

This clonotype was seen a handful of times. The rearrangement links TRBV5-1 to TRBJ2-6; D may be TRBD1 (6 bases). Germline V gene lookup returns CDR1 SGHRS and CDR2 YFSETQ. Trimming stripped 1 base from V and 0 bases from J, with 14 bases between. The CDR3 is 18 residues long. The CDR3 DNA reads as TGCGCCAGCAGCTTGCTGGGGGCCCCAAGCTCTGGGGCCAACGTCCTGACTTTC. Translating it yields CASSLLGAPSSGANVLTF.

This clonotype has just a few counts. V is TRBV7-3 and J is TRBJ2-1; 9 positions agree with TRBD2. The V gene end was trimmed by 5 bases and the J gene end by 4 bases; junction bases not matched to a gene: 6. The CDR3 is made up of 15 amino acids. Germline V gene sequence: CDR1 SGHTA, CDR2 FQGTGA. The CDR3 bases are TGTGCCAGCAGCCAGAGCGGGGGGATTTACAATGAGCAGTTCTTC. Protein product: CASSQSGGIYNEQFF.

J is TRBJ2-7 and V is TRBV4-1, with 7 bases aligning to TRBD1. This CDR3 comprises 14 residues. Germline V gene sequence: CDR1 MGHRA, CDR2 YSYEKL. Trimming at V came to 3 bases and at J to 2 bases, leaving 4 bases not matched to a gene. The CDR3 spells CASSQSRGTYEQYF. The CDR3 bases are TGCGCCAGCAGCCAGAGCAGGGGGACCTACGAGCAGTACTTC.

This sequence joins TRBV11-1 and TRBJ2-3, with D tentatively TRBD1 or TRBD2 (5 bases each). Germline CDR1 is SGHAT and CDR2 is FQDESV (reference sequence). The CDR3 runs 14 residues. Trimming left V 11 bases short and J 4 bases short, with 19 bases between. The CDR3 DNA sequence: TGTGCCGTCGGGAAGGGGAGTACCGCAGATACGCAGTATTTT. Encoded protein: CAVGKGSTADTQYF.

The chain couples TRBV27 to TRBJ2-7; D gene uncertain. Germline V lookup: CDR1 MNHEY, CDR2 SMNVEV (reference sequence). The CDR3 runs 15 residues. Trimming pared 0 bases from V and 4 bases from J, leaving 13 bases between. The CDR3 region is CASSLSWASAYEQYF. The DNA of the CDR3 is TGTGCCAGCAGTTTATCGTGGGCGTCAGCTTACGAGCAGTACTTC.

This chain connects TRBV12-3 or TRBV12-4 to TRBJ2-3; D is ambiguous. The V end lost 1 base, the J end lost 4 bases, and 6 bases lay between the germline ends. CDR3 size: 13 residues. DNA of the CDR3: TGTGCCAGCAGTTTAGAACCACCAGATACGCAGTATTTT. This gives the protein CASSLEPPDTQYF.

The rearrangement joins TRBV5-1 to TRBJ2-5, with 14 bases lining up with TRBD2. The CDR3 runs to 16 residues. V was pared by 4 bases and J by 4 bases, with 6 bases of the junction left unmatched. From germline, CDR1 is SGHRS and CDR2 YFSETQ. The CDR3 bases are TGCGCCAGCAGCACGGGACTAGCGGGGGTTAGAGAGACCCAGTACTTC. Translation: CASSTGLAGVRETQYF. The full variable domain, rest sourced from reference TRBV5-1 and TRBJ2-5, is KAGVTQTPRYLIKTRGQQVTLSCSPISGHRSVSWYQQTPGQGLQFLFEYFSETQRNKGNFPGRFSGRQFSNSRSEMNVSTLELGDSALYLCASSTGLAGVRETQYFGPGTRLLVL.

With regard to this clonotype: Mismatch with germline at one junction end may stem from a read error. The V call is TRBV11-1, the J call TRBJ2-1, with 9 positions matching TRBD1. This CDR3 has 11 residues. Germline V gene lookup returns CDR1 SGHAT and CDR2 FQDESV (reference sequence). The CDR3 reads CASSKGQGRVF. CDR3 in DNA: TGTGCCAGCAGCAAGGGACAGGGACGGGTCTTC.

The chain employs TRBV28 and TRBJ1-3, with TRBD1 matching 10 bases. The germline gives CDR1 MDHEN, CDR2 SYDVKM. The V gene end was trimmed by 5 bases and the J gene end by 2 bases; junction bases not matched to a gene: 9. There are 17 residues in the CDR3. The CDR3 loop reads CASSLLIGTGAGNTIYF. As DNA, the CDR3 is TGTGCCAGCAGTCTCCTTATTGGGACAGGGGCTGGAAACACCATATATTTT.

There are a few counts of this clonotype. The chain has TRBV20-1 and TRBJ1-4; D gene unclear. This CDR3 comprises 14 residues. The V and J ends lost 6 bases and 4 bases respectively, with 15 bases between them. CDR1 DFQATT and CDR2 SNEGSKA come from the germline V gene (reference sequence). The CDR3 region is CSADRLFLNEKLFF. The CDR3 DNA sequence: TGCAGTGCAGATCGCCTCTTCCTTAATGAAAAACTGTTTTTT.

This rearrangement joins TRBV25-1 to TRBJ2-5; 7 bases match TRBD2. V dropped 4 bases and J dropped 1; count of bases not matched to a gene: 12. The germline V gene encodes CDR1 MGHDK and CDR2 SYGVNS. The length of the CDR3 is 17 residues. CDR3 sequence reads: CASSGPGKGRGQETQYF. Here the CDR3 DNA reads TGTGCCAGCAGTGGCCCGGGGAAGGGGAGGGGCCAAGAGACCCAGTACTTC.

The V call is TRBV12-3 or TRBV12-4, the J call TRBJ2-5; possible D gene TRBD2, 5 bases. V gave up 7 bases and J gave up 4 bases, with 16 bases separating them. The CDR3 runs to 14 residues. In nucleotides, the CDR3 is TGTGCCAGCACCCACAAGGGTGCGGGAGAGACCCAGTACTTC. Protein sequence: CASTHKGAGETQYF.

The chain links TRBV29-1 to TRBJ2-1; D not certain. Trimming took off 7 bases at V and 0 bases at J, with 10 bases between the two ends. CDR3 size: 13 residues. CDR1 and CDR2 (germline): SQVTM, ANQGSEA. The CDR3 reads CSEMGSSYNEQFF. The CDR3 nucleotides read TGCAGCGAAATGGGCAGCTCCTACAATGAGCAGTTCTTC.

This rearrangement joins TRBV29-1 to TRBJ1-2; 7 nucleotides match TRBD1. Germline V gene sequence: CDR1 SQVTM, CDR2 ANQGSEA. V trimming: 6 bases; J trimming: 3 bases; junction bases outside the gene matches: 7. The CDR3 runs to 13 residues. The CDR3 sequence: CSVQGGYDYGYTF. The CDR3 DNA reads TGCAGCGTCCAGGGGGGGTACGACTATGGCTACACCTTC.

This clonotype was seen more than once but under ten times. The CDR3, as DNA: TGTGCCAGCAGTTTTTGGGTAGATACGCAGTATTTT. Its protein product is CASSFWVDTQYF. The chain links TRBV12-3 or TRBV12-4 to TRBJ2-3, with D uncertain. The length of the CDR3 is 12 residues. With 3 bases removed from V and 5 bases from J, the gap between germline ends came to 6 bases.

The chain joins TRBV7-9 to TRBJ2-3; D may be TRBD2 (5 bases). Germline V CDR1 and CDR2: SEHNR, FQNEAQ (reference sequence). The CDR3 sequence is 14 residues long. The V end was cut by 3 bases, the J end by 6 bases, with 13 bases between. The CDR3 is CASSFRQEDDTQYF. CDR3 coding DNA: TGTGCCAGCAGCTTTAGGCAGGAGGACGATACGCAGTATTTT.

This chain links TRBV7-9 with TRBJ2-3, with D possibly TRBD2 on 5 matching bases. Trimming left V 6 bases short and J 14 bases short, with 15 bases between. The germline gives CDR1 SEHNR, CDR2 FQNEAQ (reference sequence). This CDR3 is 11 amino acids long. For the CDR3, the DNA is TGTGCCAGCAGTCGTAGCGCCAGGCGGTATTTT. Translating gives CASSRSARRYF.

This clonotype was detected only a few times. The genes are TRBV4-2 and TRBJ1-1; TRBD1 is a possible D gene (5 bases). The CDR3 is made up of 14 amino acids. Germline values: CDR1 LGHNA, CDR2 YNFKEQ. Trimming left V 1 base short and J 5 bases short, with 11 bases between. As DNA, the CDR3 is TGTGCCAGCAGCCAAGGGGGGTCCGGGACTGAAGCTTTCTTT. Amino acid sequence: CASSQGGSGTEAFF.

In DNA form, the CDR3 reads TGTGCCAGCAGCCCAGGTGGGCTGGATACGCAGTATTTT. It encodes CASSPGGLDTQYF. The chain employs TRBV9 and TRBJ2-3; no definite D call. This CDR3 is 13 amino acids long. V was trimmed by 4 bases and J by 6 bases, leaving 12 bases between them. Germline lookup yields CDR1 SGDLS and CDR2 YYNGEE.

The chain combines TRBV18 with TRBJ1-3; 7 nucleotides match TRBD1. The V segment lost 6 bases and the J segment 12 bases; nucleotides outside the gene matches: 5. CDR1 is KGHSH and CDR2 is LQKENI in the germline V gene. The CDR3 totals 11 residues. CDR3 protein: CASSRGNDIYF. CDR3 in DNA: TGTGCCAGCTCCAGGGGGAATGACATATATTTT.